Below are 20 T cell receptor beta chains sequenced from a single sample in a study of T cell repertoires in cytomegalovirus infection. Their antigens are not known. MiXCR was run by TCRdb on the reads, yielding one entry per CDR3 protein. The sample holds about 130,000 distinct CDR3 sequences; 20% to 30% are singletons and the top ten take 30% to 40%. The sequencing sample was made of PBMCs, sequenced either directly or after in vitro stimulation (not recorded which). The source is a human donor in good health (CMV status not recorded). Some clones in this sample may be carry-over from other donors' samples.

This chain links TRBV6-1 with TRBJ2-1; 11 bases are a match to TRBD2. V dropped 6 bases and J dropped 4; count of bases not matched to a gene: 14. This CDR3 contains 18 residues. Germline V CDR1 and CDR2: MNHNS, SASEGT. This CDR3 reads CASRQLAGAGRLYNEQFF. The CDR3 bases are TGTGCCAGCAGGCAACTAGCGGGAGCGGGCCGGTTATACAATGAGCAGTTCTTC.

The table lists this clonotype with many counts. The chain is built from TRBV7-6 and TRBJ2-7; 10 bases agree with TRBD2. V shed 1 base and J 1 base; nucleotides not matched to a gene: 7. CDR1 is SGHVS, CDR2 FNYEAQ, per germline. This CDR3 spans 17 amino acids. The CDR3 is CASSLGLAGVLSYEQYF. In DNA form, the CDR3 reads TGTGCCAGCAGCTTAGGGCTAGCGGGAGTGTTATCCTACGAGCAGTACTTC. Complete variable domain (other parts from reference TRBV7-6 and TRBJ2-7): GAGVSQSPRYKVTKRGQDVALRCDPISGHVSLYWYRQALGQGPEFLTYFNYEAQQDKSGLPNDRFSAERPEGSISTLTIQRTEQRDSAMYRCASSLGLAGVLSYEQYFGPGTRLTVT.

This clonotype occurred many times. This rearrangement joins TRBV7-3 to TRBJ2-6; TRBD1 agrees at 8 bases. Germline V CDR1 and CDR2: SGHTA, FQGTGA. This CDR3 has 16 amino acids. J gave up 1 base and V 6 bases, and 5 bases lay outside the gene matches. The CDR3 DNA reads TGTGCCAGCAGTCATCGACAGGGGTCTGGGGCCAACGTCCTGACTTTC. It translates to CASSHRQGSGANVLTF.

This clonotype was seen only a few times. This chain links TRBV19 with TRBJ2-1; 8 bases align to TRBD2. Germline V lookup: CDR1 LNHDA, CDR2 SQIVND (reference sequence). The CDR3 has 15 amino acids. V shed 4 bases, J shed 5 bases, and the junction held 7 bases outside the gene matches. CDR3 bases: TGTGCCAGTAGTACTAGCGGGTTGGGCCACAATGAGCAGTTCTTC. This sequence encodes CASSTSGLGHNEQFF.

This clonotype was seen a few times. This chain links TRBV6-1 with TRBJ2-1; TRBD1 agrees at 7 bases. Per the germline V gene, CDR1 is MNHNS and CDR2 is SASEGT. J gave up 2 bases and V 6 bases, and 10 bases lay outside the gene matches. The CDR3 is 16 residues long. CDR3 sequence (DNA): TGTGCCAGCAGAGCAAAAACAGGGGAACCCTACAATGAGCAGTTCTTC. Protein product: CASRAKTGEPYNEQFF.

V usage is TRBV7-6 and J usage is TRBJ2-7; possible D gene TRBD2, 6 bases. V lost 5 bases and J 0 bases, leaving 17 bases between the germline ends. The CDR3 consists of 16 residues. Germline V gene data show CDR1 as SGHVS and CDR2 as FNYEAQ. Here the CDR3 DNA reads TGTGCCAGCAGCGTAGATGCGGGGCGTCGCTCCTACGAGCAGTACTTC. It translates to CASSVDAGRRSYEQYF.

This clonotype was observed a few times. The chain combines TRBV19 with TRBJ1-5, with TRBD1 as a possible D gene (6 bases). Germline-derived CDR1 and CDR2 are LNHDA and SQIVND (reference sequence). Trimming shortened V by 6 bases and J by 0 bases, and 15 bases separated the two germline ends. The CDR3 runs to 16 residues. The CDR3 DNA is TGTGCCAGTAGGTATCCCGGGACAAATAGCAATCAGCCCCAGCATTTT. Its translation: CASRYPGTNSNQPQHF.

The chain uses TRBV20-1 and TRBJ1-1; perhaps TRBD1 as D (6 bases). The CDR3 runs to 13 residues. Looked up from germline, CDR1 is DFQATT and CDR2 is SNEGSKA (reference sequence). V was pared by 3 bases and J by 2 bases, with 10 bases between. CDR3 coding DNA: TGCAGTGCTAGGTTCAGGGGTAACACTGAAGCTTTCTTT. It codes for CSARFRGNTEAFF.

The chain recombines TRBV7-2 with TRBJ2-7; possible D gene TRBD2, 5 bases. The CDR3 covers 13 residues. Germline loops: CDR1 SGHTA, CDR2 FQGNSA. The V end lost 5 bases, the J end lost 3 bases, and 11 bases lay between the germline ends. The CDR3 DNA follows: TGTGCCAGCAGCACGAGCGGCTACTACGAGCAGTACTTC. Protein: CASSTSGYYEQYF.

In its sample, this clonotype was seen a few times. The V gene is TRBV5-4, the J gene TRBJ2-3, with D tentatively TRBD2 (6 bases). V dropped 1 base and J dropped 3 bases, with 15 bases sitting between them. Germline V gene data show CDR1 as SGHNT and CDR2 as YYREEE (reference sequence). CDR3 length equals 16 residues. For the CDR3, the DNA is TGTGCCAGCAGCTTGTTCGGGAGAAGAGAAACAGATACGCAGTATTTT. Translated, it gives CASSLFGRRETDTQYF.

This clonotype was picked up many times. The chain employs TRBV7-2 and TRBJ2-5; tentative D call: TRBD1 (6 bases). Germline assignment: CDR1 SGHTA and CDR2 FQGNSA. V was clipped by 3 bases and J by 4 bases, with 15 bases between them. CDR3 size: 15 residues. The CDR3 protein is CASSFSRGSGETQYF. CDR3 in DNA: TGTGCCAGCAGCTTTTCCAGGGGATCGGGAGAGACCCAGTACTTC.

This chain joins TRBV7-2 and TRBJ2-3; D unresolved. CDR3 size: 12 residues. V lost 6 bases to trimming and J lost 5 bases, with 9 bases between them. CDR1 is SGHTA and CDR2 is FQGNSA in the germline V gene. The CDR3 here is CASSRYVDTQYF. In DNA, the CDR3 is TGTGCCAGCAGTAGATACGTAGATACGCAGTATTTT.

This clonotype was found many times. The rearrangement joins TRBV11-2 to TRBJ2-1, with 9 bases fitting TRBD1. V lost 5 bases, J lost 7 bases, and 12 bases stayed unmatched. Looked up from germline, CDR1 is SGHAT and CDR2 is FQNNGV. CDR3 size: 16 residues. CDR3 protein: CASSSYRGQMWNEQFF. In nucleotides, the CDR3 is TGTGCCAGCAGCAGCTACAGGGGGCAAATGTGGAATGAGCAGTTCTTC.

The rearrangement uses TRBV18 and TRBJ2-1; unclear D gene. Germline-derived CDR1 and CDR2 are KGHSH and LQKENI. Trimming took 3 bases from V and 5 from J, leaving 11 bases between them. This CDR3 spans 14 amino acids. For the CDR3, the DNA is TGTGCCAGCTCACCTGTTGGCGTACACAATGAGCAGTTCTTC. Translated, it gives CASSPVGVHNEQFF.

This clonotype was picked up a small number of times. V usage is TRBV2 and J usage is TRBJ2-1; D uncertain. Trimming took off 8 bases at V and 2 bases at J, with 10 bases between the two ends. CDR3 length equals 13 residues. Germline values: CDR1 SNHLY, CDR2 FYNNEI. This chain's CDR3 is CASARDTYNEQFF. CDR3 coding DNA: TGTGCCAGCGCCCGCGATACCTACAATGAGCAGTTCTTC. Using reference TRBV2 and TRBJ2-1 for the parts outside the CDR3, the full variable domain is EPEVTQTPSHQVTQMGQEVILRCVPISNHLYFYWYRQILGQKVEFLVSFYNNEISEKSEIFDDQFSVERPDGSNFTLKIRSTKLEDSAMYFCASARDTYNEQFFGPGTRLTVL.

The chain is built from TRBV20-1 and TRBJ2-5; 11 bases are a match to TRBD2. CDR1 is DFQATT, CDR2 SNEGSKA, per germline (reference sequence). The CDR3 sequence is 14 residues long. V lost 6 bases, J lost 4 bases, and 7 bases stayed unmatched. The CDR3 coding sequence is TGCAGTGCCACGGGACTAGCGGCCCCAGAGACCCAGTACTTC. Its protein is CSATGLAAPETQYF.

This clonotype appeared many times. V gene TRBV7-2 combines with J gene TRBJ2-7, with D perhaps being TRBD1 or TRBD2 (5 bases each). Per germline, CDR1 SGHTA and CDR2 FQGNSA. Trimming cost V 2 bases and J 0 bases, with 11 bases left between them. The CDR3 spans 15 residues. The chain's CDR3 is CASSLYRDRSYEQYF. The CDR3 bases are TGTGCCAGCAGCTTATACCGGGACCGCTCCTACGAGCAGTACTTC. Full variable domain (outside the CDR3, taken from reference TRBV7-2 and TRBJ2-7): GAGVSQSPSNKVTEKGKDVELRCDPISGHTALYWYRQSLGQGLEFLIYFQGNSAPDKSGLPSDRFSAERTGGSVSTLTIQRTQQEDSAVYLCASSLYRDRSYEQYFGPGTRLTVT.

The V gene is TRBV5-6, the J gene TRBJ2-1; D uncertain. V lost 0 bases to trimming and J lost 1 base, with 5 bases between them. The CDR3 runs 14 residues. The germline V gene encodes CDR1 SGHDT and CDR2 YYEEEE. CDR3 DNA: TGTGCCAGCAGCTTGGGGGTGTCCTACAATGAGCAGTTCTTC. This translates into CASSLGVSYNEQFF. Full variable domain (outside the CDR3, taken from reference TRBV5-6 and TRBJ2-1): DAGVTQSPTHLIKTRGQQVTLRCSPKSGHDTVSWYQQALGQGPQFIFQYYEEEERQRGNFPDRFSGHQFPNYSSELNVNALLLGDSALYLCASSLGVSYNEQFFGPGTRLTVL.

This clonotype has a count of ten or more. The V gene is TRBV28, the J gene TRBJ2-7; D is unclear. The V end lost 3 bases, the J end lost 6 bases, and 21 bases lay between the germline ends. Germline V gene lookup returns CDR1 MDHEN and CDR2 SYDVKM. CDR3 length equals 16 residues. DNA for the CDR3: TGTGCCAGCAGTTTGTGGGGTATGACCGTCGTGACCGAGCAGTACTTC. It translates to CASSLWGMTVVTEQYF. Using reference TRBV28 and TRBJ2-7 for the parts outside the CDR3, the full variable domain is DVKVTQSSRYLVKRTGEKVFLECVQDMDHENMFWYRQDPGLGLRLIYFSYDVKMKEKGDIPEGYSVSREKKERFSLILESASTNQTSMYLCASSLWGMTVVTEQYFGPGTRLTVT.

CDR3 nucleotides: TGTGCCAGCAGCTTCTCGGCGCGACAGGCCTCACACGAGCAGTACGTC. Residues: CASSFSARQASHEQYV. The chain couples TRBV5-6 to TRBJ2-7; possible D gene TRBD1, 6 bases. The CDR3 sequence is 16 residues long. Per germline, CDR1 SGHDT and CDR2 YYEEEE. Trimming took 2 bases from V and 5 from J, leaving 20 bases between them.